The 23 T cell receptor beta chains below all came from one sample that was sequenced in a study of blood T cell repertoires in COVID-19. Sequenced by immunoSEQ multiplex PCR; TCRdb stores in-frame clones only, minus some. Among 190,000 or so clones listed, 65% to 85% were seen once. Sequenced sample: peripheral blood. These receptors came from a man over 45 with active or convalescent COVID-19.

The rearrangement joins TRBV19 to TRBJ1-3, with TRBD1 matching 8 bases. The trim removed 3 bases at V and 7 bases at J, leaving 8 bases unmatched. The germline V gene has CDR1 LNHDA and CDR2 SQIVND (reference sequence). The CDR3 is made up of 15 amino acids. The DNA of the CDR3 is TGTGCCAGTAGTATCGGACAGGGAGGAGAGAACACCATATATTTT. Amino acids: CASSIGQGGENTIYF.

This clone occurred once. The genes are TRBV27 and TRBJ2-7; 7 bases map to TRBD2. CDR1 is MNHEY, CDR2 SMNVEV, per germline (reference sequence). CDR3 length: 16 amino acids. V trimming: 5 bases; J trimming: 2 bases; junction bases outside the gene matches: 12. Here the CDR3 reads CASSRPGGAGAYEQYF. In DNA form, the CDR3 reads TGTGCCAGCAGTCGCCCCGGAGGGGCGGGAGCCTACGAGCAGTACTTC.

This clone was seen once. V usage is TRBV2 and J usage is TRBJ2-3; 7 bases line up with TRBD2. There are 13 residues in the CDR3. CDR1 and CDR2 from the germline V gene are SNHLY and FYNNEI. The trim removed 7 bases at V and 3 bases at J, leaving 4 bases unmatched. This chain's CDR3 is CASTVRGTDTQYF. The CDR3 bases are TGTGCCAGCACGGTGCGGGGGACAGATACGCAGTATTTT.

This sequence joins TRBV6-5 and TRBJ1-1, with a tentative D call TRBD1 (5 bases). The V and J ends lost 8 bases and 0 bases respectively, with 16 bases between them. From germline, CDR1 is MNHEY and CDR2 SVGAGI. The CDR3 contains 15 residues. The CDR3 here is CASGHRGVMNTEAFF. The CDR3 DNA reads TGTGCCAGCGGACATCGGGGGGTGATGAACACTGAAGCTTTCTTT.

The chain joins TRBV15 to TRBJ2-1, with 9 nucleotides matching TRBD1. The CDR3 spans 15 residues. J was trimmed by 7 bases and V by 2 bases; bases with no gene match: 6. Germline CDR1 is LNHNV and CDR2 is YYDKDF (reference sequence). CDR3 loop: CATSRKGQGWNEQFF. The CDR3 DNA reads as TGTGCCACCAGCAGAAAAGGACAGGGGTGGAATGAGCAGTTCTTC.

The chain employs TRBV18 and TRBJ1-3; D remains unclear. The CDR3 contains 14 residues. V was cut by 3 bases and J by 0 bases, with 6 bases left in between. Germline CDR1 KGHSH, CDR2 LQKENI. The CDR3 coding sequence is TGTGCCAGCTCACCCGGTTTCTCTGGAAACACCATATATTTT. Its translation: CASSPGFSGNTIYF.

The V and J genes are TRBV6-5 and TRBJ2-5; possible D gene TRBD2, 6 bases. With 6 bases removed from V and 6 bases from J, the gap between germline ends came to 20 bases. CDR1 and CDR2 from the germline V gene are MNHEY and SVGAGI. This CDR3 is 15 amino acids long. The CDR3 here is CASSLSGGPRKTQYF. The DNA for the CDR3 is TGTGCCAGCAGCCTTAGCGGCGGCCCGCGGAAGACCCAGTACTTC.

This clone was observed a single time. This chain links TRBV5-6 with TRBJ2-7; 11 bases match TRBD2. The CDR3 sequence is 15 residues long. Germline-derived CDR1 and CDR2 are SGHDT and YYEEEE. V shed 2 bases, J shed 1 base, and the junction held 2 bases outside the gene matches. CDR3 region: CASSFGTSGSYEQYF. The CDR3 DNA reads as TGTGCCAGCAGCTTCGGGACTAGCGGTTCCTACGAGCAGTACTTC.

V and J are TRBV30 and TRBJ1-4; D is possibly TRBD1 (6 bases). CDR3 length: 13 residues. Germline V lookup: CDR1 GTSNPN, CDR2 SVGIG (reference sequence). V lost 7 bases and J 8 bases, leaving 17 bases between the germline ends. In nucleotides, the CDR3 is TGTGCCTCGGCCATACAGGGACAAGAAAAACTGTTTTTT. Amino acid sequence: CASAIQGQEKLFF.

The chain combines TRBV3-1 (or the pseudogene TRBV3-2) with TRBJ1-3, with TRBD1 matching over 7 bases. CDR1 LGHDT and CDR2 YNNKEL come from the germline V gene (reference sequence). The junction had 3 bases not matched to a gene; V was cut back by 0 bases and J by 4 bases. The CDR3 sequence is 15 residues long. This CDR3 is CASSQDLTGGNTIYF. As DNA, the CDR3 is TGTGCCAGCAGCCAAGACTTGACAGGGGGAAACACCATATATTTT.

This chain connects TRBV19 to TRBJ2-7; 8 positions agree with TRBD1. The CDR3 has 13 residues. Trimming took 3 bases from V and 6 from J; bases not matched to a gene: 4. The V gene's germline CDR1 is LNHDA and CDR2 SQIVND (reference sequence). CDR3 region: CASSIGTGSEQYF. The CDR3 DNA is TGTGCCAGTAGTATCGGGACAGGCAGCGAGCAGTACTTC.

This clone was picked up a small number of times. The CDR3 here is CASSWGLAGVGEQFF. Written as DNA, the CDR3 is TGTGCCAGCAGCTGGGGACTAGCGGGAGTGGGTGAGCAGTTCTTC. The chain recombines TRBV5-6 with TRBJ2-1; the match to TRBD2 covers 14 bases. J lost 9 bases, V lost 3 bases, and 5 bases had no gene match. Germline V CDR1 and CDR2: SGHDT, YYEEEE. This CDR3 region has 15 residues.

The chain has TRBV29-1 and TRBJ2-1; 12 nucleotides line up with TRBD2. Germline V gene lookup returns CDR1 SQVTM and CDR2 ANQGSEA. The CDR3 extends over 15 amino acids. V lost 0 bases and J lost 6; bases outside the gene matches: 3. The CDR3 sequence: CSVEEASGGANEQFF. The CDR3 DNA reads as TGCAGCGTTGAAGAGGCTAGCGGGGGGGCCAATGAGCAGTTCTTC.

Here the CDR3 DNA reads TGTGCCAGCAGAAGGACAGGACCTAGCACAGATACGCAGTATTTT. Protein: CASRRTGPSTDTQYF. The rearrangement uses TRBV21-1 and TRBJ2-3; the table gives TRBD1 as D, unverified against the DNA. TRBV21-1 represents a pseudogene. There are 15 residues in the CDR3.

This chain uses TRBV3-1 (or the pseudogene TRBV3-2) with TRBJ1-6; TRBD1 aligns across 8 bases. The junction had 7 bases not matched to a gene; V was cut back by 3 bases and J by 6 bases. CDR3 length: 16 residues. From germline, CDR1 is LGHDT and CDR2 YNNKEL (reference sequence). This CDR3 reads CASSQQGARSNSPLHF. The CDR3 DNA sequence: TGTGCCAGCAGCCAGCAGGGGGCAAGAAGTAATTCACCCCTCCACTTT.

This chain joins TRBV19 and TRBJ2-6; 8 bases are shared with TRBD1. Losses at the gene ends were 5 bases for V and 3 bases for J; bases not matched to a gene: 3. CDR3 length equals 15 residues. Germline loops: CDR1 LNHDA, CDR2 SQIVND (reference sequence). The CDR3 is CASSPGGVGANVLTF. The CDR3 DNA sequence: TGTGCCAGTAGTCCAGGGGGCGTTGGGGCCAACGTCCTGACTTTC.

The rearrangement joins TRBV3-1 (or the pseudogene TRBV3-2) to TRBJ1-6, with a possible D match to TRBD1 (6 bases). The V gene lost 4 bases and the J gene lost 9 bases, with 16 bases spanning the gap. In germline, CDR1 is LGHDT, CDR2 YNNKEL (reference sequence). This CDR3 has 15 residues. The CDR3 spells CASSRLANRVSPLHF. The CDR3 coding sequence is TGTGCCAGCAGCCGACTTGCTAACAGGGTTTCACCCCTCCACTTT.

V and J are TRBV3-1 (or the pseudogene TRBV3-2) and TRBJ2-1, with D maybe TRBD2 (6 bases). The length of the CDR3 is 12 residues. Trimming took 5 bases from V and 7 from J, leaving 9 bases between them. Germline V lookup: CDR1 LGHDT, CDR2 YNNKEL (reference sequence). CDR3 region: CASSYGTNEQFF. In DNA form, the CDR3 reads TGTGCCAGCAGCTACGGGACTAATGAGCAGTTCTTC.

This chain links TRBV23-1 with TRBJ2-1; D might be TRBD2 (6 bases). TRBV23-1 is an ORF, with its function uncertain. This CDR3 has 16 residues. Trimming shortened V by 3 bases and J by 0 bases, and 12 bases separated the two germline ends. The CDR3 protein is CASSHPGLISYNEQFF. DNA for the CDR3: TGCGCCAGCAGTCACCCCGGACTAATCTCCTACAATGAGCAGTTCTTC.

The CDR3 loop is CASSETSGRIDEQYF. In nucleotides, the CDR3 is TGCGCCAGCAGTGAGACTAGCGGGAGAATTGACGAGCAGTACTTC. The chain carries TRBV10-1 and TRBJ2-7, with 11 bases fitting TRBD2. Germline V CDR1 and CDR2: WNHNN, SYGVQD (reference sequence). The CDR3 has 15 residues. J gave up 5 bases and V 2 bases, and 5 bases lay outside the gene matches.

The chain combines TRBV3-1 (or the pseudogene TRBV3-2) with TRBJ2-2; TRBD1 is a possible D gene (6 bases). V lost 4 bases and J lost 2, with 8 bases in between. This CDR3 spans 14 amino acids. Per germline, CDR1 LGHDT and CDR2 YNNKEL (reference sequence). The CDR3 nucleotides read TGTGCCAGCAGCCCCGGGACAAACACCGGGGAGCTGTTTTTT. It encodes CASSPGTNTGELFF.

The genes are TRBV5-1 and TRBJ2-7; 7 nucleotides line up with TRBD2. Germline V gene lookup returns CDR1 SGHRS and CDR2 YFSETQ. V shed 0 bases, J shed 0 bases, and the junction held 3 bases outside the gene matches. The CDR3 spans 15 residues. The CDR3 bases are TGCGCCAGCAGCTTGGTCCTAGCGGCCTCCTACGAGCAGTACTTC. The encoded protein is CASSLVLAASYEQYF.

The V call is TRBV19, the J call TRBJ2-3, with D tentatively TRBD2 (6 bases). The CDR3 contains 17 residues. With 3 bases removed from V and 4 bases from J, the gap between germline ends came to 20 bases. Germline assignment: CDR1 LNHDA and CDR2 SQIVND (reference sequence). The CDR3 loop is CASSMYLGGGGADTQYF. The CDR3 coding sequence is TGTGCCAGTAGTATGTACTTGGGGGGTGGAGGGGCAGATACGCAGTATTTT.